The next 28 T cell receptor beta chains were all read from a single sample in a study of cytomegalovirus exposure and HLA in healthy donors. With 60 Vbeta and 13 Jbeta primers, the PCR was carried out. Clones were read by immunoSEQ multiplex PCR, and TCRdb kept only the in-frame ones, dropping some. This table holds about 87,000 clones, approximately 75% found once. Sequencing was performed on PBMCs. These receptors originate from a woman aged 40 to 50 in good health and CMV-seronegative.

With regard to this clone: One end of the junction varies from germline; a read error may be responsible. The chain joins TRBV30 to TRBJ1-2; no clear D gene. The V gene's germline CDR1 is GTSNPN and CDR2 SVGIG (reference sequence). This CDR3 is built from 12 residues. CDR3 bases: TGTGCCTGCGCGATAGCTAACTATGGCTACCCCTTC. Translation gives CACAIANYGYPF.

The chain combines TRBV4-2 with TRBJ1-1, with a weak D call TRBD1 (5 bases). The V gene lost 1 base and the J gene lost 11 bases, with 23 bases spanning the gap. Germline CDR1 LGHNA, CDR2 YNFKEQ. The CDR3 runs 16 residues. The CDR3 sequence: CASSQVSVGQGGVAFF. CDR3 DNA: TGTGCCAGCAGCCAAGTTTCAGTTGGGCAGGGAGGTGTTGCTTTCTTT.

DNA for the CDR3: TGCGCCAGCAGCTTATACAGGGGGAACTCTGGGGCCAACGTCCTGACTTTC. It yields the protein CASSLYRGNSGANVLTF. The chain employs TRBV5-1 and TRBJ2-6; 8 bases are shared with TRBD1. Germline assignment: CDR1 SGHRS and CDR2 YFSETQ. This CDR3 has 17 amino acids. Trimming removed 2 bases from V and 0 bases from J; junction bases left unmatched: 4.

This clone was counted a few times. This chain connects TRBV13 to TRBJ1-3; 7 bases match TRBD1. J was trimmed by 4 bases and V by 0 bases; bases with no gene match: 3. The CDR3 totals 15 residues. Per the germline V gene, CDR1 is PRHDT and CDR2 is FYEKMQ (reference sequence). The CDR3 sequence is CASSLGTGKGNTIYF. The CDR3 nucleotides are TGTGCCAGCAGCTTAGGGACAGGGAAGGGAAACACCATATATTTT. Full variable domain (missing parts from reference TRBV13 and TRBJ1-3): AAGVIQSPRHLIKEKRETATLKCYPIPRHDTVYWYQQGPGQDPQFLISFYEKMQSDKGSIPDRFSAQQFSDYHSELNMSSLELGDSALYFCASSLGTGKGNTIYFGEGSWLTVV.

The V gene is TRBV5-1, the J gene TRBJ2-2, with 7 bases lining up with TRBD2. With 1 base clipped from V and 0 bases from J, the junction kept 3 bases outside the gene matches. CDR1 and CDR2 from the germline V gene are SGHRS and YFSETQ. The CDR3 extends over 16 amino acids. CDR3 DNA sequence: TGCGCCAGCAGCTTGTTTGGGGGGGCGAACACCGGGGAGCTGTTTTTT. Protein product: CASSLFGGANTGELFF.

The V gene is TRBV30, the J gene TRBJ1-2, with D tentatively TRBD1 (6 bases). Trimming shortened V by 2 bases and J by 5 bases, and 12 bases separated the two germline ends. CDR1 is GTSNPN and CDR2 is SVGIG in the germline V gene (reference sequence). This CDR3 has 13 residues. This CDR3 reads CAWSRNRDYGYTF. The DNA of the CDR3 is TGTGCCTGGAGTCGTAACAGGGATTATGGCTACACCTTC.

The chain joins TRBV7-3 to TRBJ2-1; 8 bases fit TRBD2. V shed 3 bases and J 10 bases; nucleotides not matched to a gene: 8. From germline, CDR1 is SGHTA and CDR2 FQGTGA. The CDR3 length is 14 residues. This CDR3 is CASSFTTSGQEQFF. The CDR3 coding sequence is TGTGCCAGCAGCTTCACCACTAGCGGACAAGAGCAGTTCTTC.

The chain couples TRBV27 to TRBJ1-2; D uncertain. Deletions cut 6 bases from V and 5 bases from J, with 13 bases between. The CDR3 is 13 amino acids. Per the germline V gene, CDR1 is MNHEY and CDR2 is SMNVEV (reference sequence). The CDR3 DNA reads as TGTGCCAGCAGGCTCAGCGCAGCTTATGGCTACACCTTC. This sequence encodes CASRLSAAYGYTF.

The chain combines TRBV7-2 with TRBJ2-7; TRBD2 matches at 14 bases. The germline V gene has CDR1 SGHTA and CDR2 FQGNSA. The J segment lost 2 bases and the V segment lost 5 bases, leaving 8 bases of the junction unmatched. The CDR3 loop spans 17 amino acids. The CDR3 sequence: CASSRTSGGMRTYEQYF. In DNA, the CDR3 is TGTGCCAGCAGCCGGACTAGCGGGGGGATGAGAACCTACGAGCAGTACTTC.

V usage is TRBV2 and J usage is TRBJ2-1; TRBD2 agrees at 7 bases. In germline, CDR1 is SNHLY, CDR2 FYNNEI. This CDR3 is built from 14 residues. Trimming removed 4 bases from V and 7 bases from J; junction bases left unmatched: 7. The DNA of the CDR3 is TGTGCCAGCAGTGGGGGGGGGAGGCGGAATGAGCAGTTCTTC. Encoded protein: CASSGGGRRNEQFF.

The chain is built from TRBV7-3 and TRBJ2-1, with a weak D call TRBD1 (5 bases). Trimming removed 5 bases at V and 5 bases at J, with 10 bases between. The CDR3 is made up of 13 amino acids. Germline loops: CDR1 SGHTA, CDR2 FQGTGA. In nucleotides, the CDR3 is TGTGCCAGCAGCCTTTCACAGGACAATGAGCAGTTCTTC. Encoded protein: CASSLSQDNEQFF.

The chain employs TRBV7-2 and TRBJ2-2; no clear D. In germline, CDR1 is SGHTA, CDR2 FQGNSA. The CDR3 consists of 18 residues. Trimming left V 5 bases short and J 3 bases short, with 22 bases between. The CDR3 region is CASSASPSGGPDTGELFF. As DNA, the CDR3 is TGTGCCAGCAGCGCCAGTCCGTCAGGTGGCCCTGACACCGGGGAGCTGTTTTTT. Looking up the rest from reference TRBV7-2 and TRBJ2-2 gives the full variable domain: GAGVSQSPSNKVTEKGKDVELRCDPISGHTALYWYRQSLGQGLEFLIYFQGNSAPDKSGLPSDRFSAERTGGSVSTLTIQRTQQEDSAVYLCASSASPSGGPDTGELFFGEGSRLTVL.

The J gene is TRBJ2-3, the V gene TRBV18, with D perhaps TRBD2 (6 bases). Germline CDR1 reads KGHSH; CDR2 reads LQKENI. The CDR3 totals 14 residues. Trimming shortened V by 3 bases and J by 5 bases, and 12 bases separated the two germline ends. DNA for the CDR3: TGTGCCAGCTCACCGGCACGGAGGGAAGATACGCAGTATTTT. Protein: CASSPARREDTQYF.

This sequence joins TRBV28 and TRBJ2-2; TRBD2 agrees at 9 bases. CDR3 length: 16 residues. The V gene end was trimmed by 4 bases and the J gene end by 2 bases; junction bases not matched to a gene: 5. Germline CDR1 is MDHEN and CDR2 is SYDVKM. CDR3 sequence: CASSSVSGGNTGELFF. For the CDR3, the DNA is TGTGCCAGCAGTTCAGTTAGCGGGGGTAACACCGGGGAGCTGTTTTTT.

The rearrangement links TRBV5-4 to TRBJ1-2; D may be TRBD1 (6 bases). The CDR3 is 16 residues long. Trimming left V 0 bases short and J 4 bases short, with 16 bases between. Germline CDR1 and CDR2: SGHNT and YYREEE (reference sequence). This CDR3 is CASSLGGQKGTYGYTF. The CDR3 nucleotides are TGTGCCAGCAGCTTGGGCGGACAGAAGGGAACCTATGGCTACACCTTC.

The rearrangement links TRBV7-9 to TRBJ1-2; D not resolved. With 5 bases removed from V and 4 bases from J, the gap between germline ends came to 5 bases. The CDR3 consists of 11 residues. Germline V lookup: CDR1 SEHNR, CDR2 FQNEAQ (reference sequence). Here the CDR3 reads CASSLSYGYTF. CDR3 DNA: TGTGCCAGCAGCCTCAGCTATGGCTACACCTTC.

J is TRBJ1-1 and V is TRBV5-1, with 7 bases lining up with TRBD1. V was pared by 4 bases and J by 7 bases, with 10 bases of the junction left unmatched. The CDR3 runs to 14 residues. The germline CDR1 and CDR2 sequences are SGHRS and YFSETQ. The CDR3 sequence is CASSHRGGWDEAFF. The DNA for the CDR3 is TGCGCCAGCAGCCACAGGGGCGGTTGGGATGAAGCTTTCTTT.

This clone showed up just once. The chain joins TRBV6-1 to TRBJ1-3; D possibly corresponds to TRBD1 (6 bases). Germline lookup yields CDR1 MNHNS and CDR2 SASEGT. The length of the CDR3 is 15 residues. V gave up 6 bases and J gave up 0 bases, with 12 bases separating them. The CDR3 sequence: CASSRDTASGNTIYF. The CDR3 coding sequence is TGTGCCAGCAGCCGGGACACCGCCTCTGGAAACACCATATATTTT.

This chain uses TRBV2 with TRBJ2-2, with 10 nucleotides matching TRBD1. There are 15 residues in the CDR3. The germline CDR1 and CDR2 sequences are SNHLY and FYNNEI. V lost 7 bases to trimming and J lost 4 bases; unmatched junction nucleotides: 6. The CDR3 loop reads CASNDRDRGTGELFF. In DNA form, the CDR3 reads TGTGCCAGCAACGACCGGGACAGGGGCACCGGGGAGCTGTTTTTT.

The V gene is TRBV7-2, the J gene TRBJ2-2; TRBD1 aligns across 7 bases. J lost 6 bases, V lost 2 bases, and 12 bases had no gene match. The length of the CDR3 is 17 residues. The germline gives CDR1 SGHTA, CDR2 FQGNSA. This CDR3 is CASSLFPLGTDSGELFF. The CDR3, as DNA: TGTGCCAGCAGCTTATTTCCCCTGGGGACAGATTCCGGGGAGCTGTTTTTT. The complete variable domain, with remaining parts taken from reference TRBV7-2 and TRBJ2-2, reads GAGVSQSPSNKVTEKGKDVELRCDPISGHTALYWYRQSLGQGLEFLIYFQGNSAPDKSGLPSDRFSAERTGGSVSTLTIQRTQQEDSAVYLCASSLFPLGTDSGELFFGEGSRLTVL.

The genes are TRBV6-1 and TRBJ2-7, with 7 bases that match TRBD1. Trimming cost V 6 bases and J 1 base; bases outside gene matches: 9. Germline V gene lookup returns CDR1 MNHNS and CDR2 SASEGT. CDR3 length: 15 residues. CDR3 region: CASRDKPGQSYEQYF. In DNA, the CDR3 is TGTGCCAGCAGGGATAAACCGGGACAGTCCTACGAGCAGTACTTC.

The CDR3 sequence is CASSLFPAGRGRGTDTQYF. The CDR3 coding sequence is TGTGCCAGCAGCTTATTCCCCGCCGGCAGGGGGCGAGGTACAGATACGCAGTATTTT. The rearrangement links TRBV7-3 to TRBJ2-3; 8 bases agree with TRBD1. The V segment lost 2 bases and the J segment 3 bases; nucleotides outside the gene matches: 16. The CDR3 loop spans 19 amino acids. The germline V gene has CDR1 SGHTA and CDR2 FQGTGA.

This clone appeared a single time. V gene TRBV2 combines with J gene TRBJ1-4; 9 bases map to TRBD1. Trimming cost V 8 bases and J 1 base; bases outside gene matches: 5. The CDR3 sequence is 15 residues long. CDR1 and CDR2 (germline): SNHLY, FYNNEI. CDR3 nucleotides: TGTGCCAGCGGACTGGACAGGGGAACTAATGAAAAACTGTTTTTT. Its protein is CASGLDRGTNEKLFF. The full variable domain, in which reference TRBV2 and TRBJ1-4 provide the parts outside the CDR3, is EPEVTQTPSHQVTQMGQEVILRCVPISNHLYFYWYRQILGQKVEFLVSFYNNEISEKSEIFDDQFSVERPDGSNFTLKIRSTKLEDSAMYFCASGLDRGTNEKLFFGSGTQLSVL.

This rearrangement joins TRBV2 to TRBJ1-2; D perhaps matches TRBD1 (5 bases). With 4 bases removed from V and 4 bases from J, the gap between germline ends came to 7 bases. This CDR3 has 12 residues. Germline V gene sequence: CDR1 SNHLY, CDR2 FYNNEI. CDR3 residues: CASSGGGYGYTF. The CDR3, as DNA: TGTGCCAGCAGTGGCGGGGGCTATGGCTACACCTTC.

This clone appeared a single time. The chain couples TRBV7-6 to TRBJ1-4, with 7 bases that match TRBD1. Losses at the gene ends were 1 base for V and 3 bases for J; bases not matched to a gene: 8. CDR1 and CDR2 from the germline V gene are SGHVS and FNYEAQ. The CDR3 has 17 amino acids. This CDR3 reads CASSLVPRTGPNEKLFF. CDR3 in DNA: TGTGCCAGCAGCTTAGTGCCCAGGACAGGACCTAATGAAAAACTGTTTTTT.

As to this clone: The junction and the germline gene differ at one end; a read error may be behind it. The chain is built from TRBV15 and TRBJ1-5; TRBD1 is a possible D gene (5 bases). This CDR3 has 16 amino acids. CDR1 LNHNV and CDR2 YYDKDF come from the germline V gene (reference sequence). Here the CDR3 reads CATSRSGGGIGQPQNF. The CDR3 DNA follows: TGTGCCACCAGCAGATCCGGGGGGGGGATAGGGCAGCCCCAGAATTTT.

The chain combines TRBV10-3 with TRBJ2-7; 8 bases match TRBD1. Germline loops: CDR1 ENHRY, CDR2 SYGVKD. J lost 1 base, V lost 6 bases, and 5 bases had no gene match. The CDR3 sequence is 14 residues long. The CDR3 loop is CAIRKQGESYEQYF. CDR3 coding DNA: TGTGCCATCAGGAAACAGGGGGAGTCCTACGAGCAGTACTTC.

The V call is TRBV29-1, the J call TRBJ2-7; TRBD1 matches at 7 bases. Trimming removed 1 base from V and 1 base from J; junction bases left unmatched: 7. The CDR3 is 15 amino acids. Germline lookup yields CDR1 SQVTM and CDR2 ANQGSEA. The CDR3 is CSVEGGDSTSYEQYF. CDR3 nucleotide sequence: TGCAGCGTTGAAGGAGGGGACAGCACGTCCTACGAGCAGTACTTC.